A single sample gave rise to the 10 T cell receptor beta chains below, sequenced in a study of cytomegalovirus exposure and HLA in healthy donors. A multiplex PCR was run with 60 Vbeta primers and 13 Jbeta primers. Data came from immunoSEQ multiplex PCR; TCRdb stores just in-frame clones and leaves some out. Of 55,000 to 75,000 clones listed, 70% to 85% were seen once; the top ten hold roughly 11%. The source material was PBMCs. Source of these receptors: a human donor in good health.

The chain combines TRBV19 with TRBJ1-3; D not resolved. The V end lost 6 bases, the J end lost 0 bases, and 15 bases lay between the germline ends. CDR3 size: 16 residues. CDR1 LNHDA and CDR2 SQIVND come from the germline V gene (reference sequence). DNA for the CDR3: TGTGCCAGTAGCCCACTTGCATTGAGCTCTGGAAACACCATATATTTT. This translates into CASSPLALSSGNTIYF.

This chain joins TRBV30 and TRBJ2-5; D is possibly TRBD1 (6 bases). The J call may be in error: the DNA end matches TRBJ2-7 better. The CDR3 consists of 14 residues. Germline CDR1 and CDR2: GTSNPN and SVGIG (reference sequence). The CDR3 loop reads CAWSVGDTRYEQYF. In nucleotides, the CDR3 is TGTGCCTGGAGTGTAGGGGACACCCGCTACGAGCAGTACTTC.

The rearrangement uses TRBV9 and TRBJ2-7; the match to TRBD2 covers 14 bases. The germline V gene encodes CDR1 SGDLS and CDR2 YYNGEE. This CDR3 is 16 amino acids long. With V trimmed by 3 bases and J by 2 bases, 4 bases remained unmatched. CDR3: CASSGTSGRSPYEQYF. The CDR3, as DNA: TGTGCCAGCAGCGGGACTAGCGGGAGGTCGCCCTACGAGCAGTACTTC.

The sample holds one count of this clone. The chain couples TRBV30 to TRBJ2-5; D may be TRBD1 (5 bases). Per the germline V gene, CDR1 is GTSNPN and CDR2 is SVGIG (reference sequence). This CDR3 is built from 15 residues. Trimming took off 0 bases at V and 4 bases at J, with 15 bases between the two ends. The CDR3 DNA follows: TGTGCCTGGAGTGTAATTAGCAGGGCGCGAGAGACCCAGTACTTC. It is translated as CAWSVISRARETQYF.

The chain recombines TRBV30 with TRBJ1-2; 10 positions match TRBD1. Germline CDR1 is GTSNPN and CDR2 is SVGIG (reference sequence). This CDR3 is 13 amino acids long. J lost 4 bases, V lost 8 bases, and 7 bases had no gene match. The CDR3 loop reads CAGWTGGVYGYTF. The CDR3 DNA reads TGTGCCGGATGGACAGGGGGAGTCTATGGCTACACCTTC. The full variable domain, with the rest looked up from reference TRBV30 and TRBJ1-2, is SQTIHQWPATLVQPVGSPLSLECTVEGTSNPNLYWYRQAAGRGLQLLFYSVGIGQISSEVPQNLSASRPQDRQFILSSKKLLLSDSGFYLCAGWTGGVYGYTFGSGTRLTVV.

J is TRBJ1-2 and V is TRBV19; 9 bases match TRBD1. This CDR3 comprises 13 residues. J lost 4 bases, V lost 7 bases, and 4 bases had no gene match. CDR1 and CDR2 from the germline V gene are LNHDA and SQIVND (reference sequence). CDR3 protein: CASKGQGTYGYTF. The DNA for the CDR3 is TGTGCCAGTAAGGGACAGGGCACCTATGGCTACACCTTC.

The J gene is TRBJ2-5, the V gene TRBV9, with 11 bases that match TRBD2. The germline V gene has CDR1 SGDLS and CDR2 YYNGEE. The length of the CDR3 is 16 residues. V was clipped by 3 bases and J by 5 bases; unmatched bases: 9. This CDR3 reads CASSALGASGRETQYF. The CDR3 DNA is TGTGCCAGCAGCGCTTTGGGGGCTAGCGGGAGGGAGACCCAGTACTTC. The entire variable domain, with the rest obtained from reference TRBV9 and TRBJ2-5, is as follows: DSGVTQTPKHLITATGQRVTLRCSPRSGDLSVYWYQQSLDQGLQFLIQYYNGEERAKGNILERFSAQQFPDLHSELNLSSLELGDSALYFCASSALGASGRETQYFGPGTRLLVL.

The chain couples TRBV5-1 to TRBJ1-3, with 12 bases matching TRBD1. J lost 5 bases, V lost 0 bases, and 6 bases had no gene match. Germline loops: CDR1 SGHRS, CDR2 YFSETQ. The length of the CDR3 is 17 residues. The CDR3 loop reads CASSLEGTGGNRNTIYF. In DNA form, the CDR3 reads TGCGCCAGCAGCTTGGAAGGGACAGGGGGCAATAGAAACACCATATATTTT.

The V call is TRBV2, the J call TRBJ2-1; TRBD2 agrees at 9 bases. This CDR3 has 20 amino acids. Germline-derived CDR1 and CDR2 are SNHLY and FYNNEI. Unmatched junction bases numbered 12, after V lost 0 bases and J lost 0 bases. CDR3 bases: TGTGCCAGCAGTGAAGCGAAAGCGGGAGGTAATTCCAGCTCCTACAATGAGCAGTTCTTC. Translation: CASSEAKAGGNSSSYNEQFF.

The rearrangement uses TRBV5-1 and TRBJ1-2; tentative D call: TRBD1 (5 bases). The V gene's germline CDR1 is SGHRS and CDR2 YFSETQ. V was pared by 2 bases and J by 3 bases, with 11 bases between. The CDR3 is 14 amino acids. The CDR3 sequence: CASSFSGGDYGYTF. The CDR3 nucleotides are TGCGCCAGCAGCTTTTCCGGGGGTGACTATGGCTACACCTTC.